Listed below are T cell receptor beta chains from one sample, sequenced in a study of cytomegalovirus exposure and HLA in healthy donors. Profiled with immunoSEQ multiplex PCR; TCRdb holds only in-frame clones, not every one. The top ten clones hold more than 1.4% of a sample with some 190,000 clones, 75% to 85% of them seen once. Sequencing was done on a sample of PBMCs. These receptor sequences come from a man between 18 and 35 years old in good health and CMV-seronegative. The CDR3 runs from the conserved cysteine through the conserved F or W. A D gene is named only where the DNA matches it firmly. Expanded clones get a size class; other rows say once, few or many, or leave the size out.

v_call: TRBV7-3; cdr3_length: 18; j_call: TRBJ2-2; clone_size: NA; d_call: TRBD1; cdr3_aa: CASSSNSGTGGNTGELFF; cdr3_nt: TGTGCCAGCAGCTCAAACTCCGGGACAGGGGGGAACACCGGGGAGCTGTTTTTT
v_call: TRBV30; cdr3_length: 16; j_call: TRBJ1-4; clone_size: NA; d_call: TRBD1; cdr3_aa: CAWDRGANPTHEKLFF; cdr3_nt: TGTGCCTGGGACAGGGGGGCTAATCCAACCCATGAAAAACTGTTTTTT
v_call: TRBV30; cdr3_length: 15; j_call: TRBJ1-2; clone_size: NA; d_call: NA; cdr3_aa: CAWSARRPTGYGYTF; cdr3_nt: TGTGCCTGGAGTGCCAGGCGCCCAACAGGTTATGGCTACACCTTC
v_call: TRBV11-2; cdr3_length: 17; j_call: TRBJ2-3; clone_size: NA; d_call: NA; cdr3_aa: CASSPRKGRDHTDTQYF; cdr3_nt: TGTGCCAGCAGCCCCCGGAAAGGGCGGGACCACACAGATACGCAGTATTTT
v_call: TRBV20-1; cdr3_length: 11; j_call: TRBJ1-2; clone_size: NA; d_call: NA; cdr3_aa: CSASAHSDYTF; cdr3_nt: TGCAGTGCTTCCGCACACAGTGACTACACCTTC
v_call: TRBV7-6; cdr3_length: 15; j_call: TRBJ2-1; clone_size: NA; d_call: NA; cdr3_aa: CASSLEGDGHNEQFF; cdr3_nt: TGTGCCAGCAGCTTAGAGGGGGACGGCCACAATGAGCAGTTCTTC
v_call: TRBV2; cdr3_length: 15; j_call: TRBJ1-5; clone_size: NA; d_call: TRBD1; cdr3_aa: CASRPTGGRNQPQHF; cdr3_nt: TGTGCCAGCCGTCCAACAGGGGGCCGGAATCAGCCCCAGCATTTT
v_call: TRBV19; cdr3_length: 15; j_call: TRBJ1-6; clone_size: once; d_call: NA; cdr3_aa: CASSITGANNSPLHF; cdr3_nt: TGTGCCAGTAGTATCACAGGCGCCAATAATTCACCCCTCCACTTT
v_call: TRBV2; cdr3_length: 15; j_call: TRBJ2-7; clone_size: NA; d_call: NA; cdr3_aa: CASSAVTGSLVEQYF; cdr3_nt: TGTGCCAGCAGTGCGGTTACAGGGTCCCTCGTCGAGCAGTACTTC
v_call: TRBV4-2; cdr3_length: 15; j_call: TRBJ1-5; clone_size: NA; d_call: TRBD1; cdr3_aa: CASSHHGTGREPQHF; cdr3_nt: TGTGCCAGCAGCCACCATGGGACAGGCCGGGAGCCCCAGCATTTT
v_call: TRBV30; cdr3_length: 15; j_call: TRBJ1-1; clone_size: NA; d_call: NA; cdr3_aa: CAWSLPTGQNTEAFF; cdr3_nt: TGTGCCTGGAGTTTACCTACCGGACAGAACACTGAAGCTTTCTTT